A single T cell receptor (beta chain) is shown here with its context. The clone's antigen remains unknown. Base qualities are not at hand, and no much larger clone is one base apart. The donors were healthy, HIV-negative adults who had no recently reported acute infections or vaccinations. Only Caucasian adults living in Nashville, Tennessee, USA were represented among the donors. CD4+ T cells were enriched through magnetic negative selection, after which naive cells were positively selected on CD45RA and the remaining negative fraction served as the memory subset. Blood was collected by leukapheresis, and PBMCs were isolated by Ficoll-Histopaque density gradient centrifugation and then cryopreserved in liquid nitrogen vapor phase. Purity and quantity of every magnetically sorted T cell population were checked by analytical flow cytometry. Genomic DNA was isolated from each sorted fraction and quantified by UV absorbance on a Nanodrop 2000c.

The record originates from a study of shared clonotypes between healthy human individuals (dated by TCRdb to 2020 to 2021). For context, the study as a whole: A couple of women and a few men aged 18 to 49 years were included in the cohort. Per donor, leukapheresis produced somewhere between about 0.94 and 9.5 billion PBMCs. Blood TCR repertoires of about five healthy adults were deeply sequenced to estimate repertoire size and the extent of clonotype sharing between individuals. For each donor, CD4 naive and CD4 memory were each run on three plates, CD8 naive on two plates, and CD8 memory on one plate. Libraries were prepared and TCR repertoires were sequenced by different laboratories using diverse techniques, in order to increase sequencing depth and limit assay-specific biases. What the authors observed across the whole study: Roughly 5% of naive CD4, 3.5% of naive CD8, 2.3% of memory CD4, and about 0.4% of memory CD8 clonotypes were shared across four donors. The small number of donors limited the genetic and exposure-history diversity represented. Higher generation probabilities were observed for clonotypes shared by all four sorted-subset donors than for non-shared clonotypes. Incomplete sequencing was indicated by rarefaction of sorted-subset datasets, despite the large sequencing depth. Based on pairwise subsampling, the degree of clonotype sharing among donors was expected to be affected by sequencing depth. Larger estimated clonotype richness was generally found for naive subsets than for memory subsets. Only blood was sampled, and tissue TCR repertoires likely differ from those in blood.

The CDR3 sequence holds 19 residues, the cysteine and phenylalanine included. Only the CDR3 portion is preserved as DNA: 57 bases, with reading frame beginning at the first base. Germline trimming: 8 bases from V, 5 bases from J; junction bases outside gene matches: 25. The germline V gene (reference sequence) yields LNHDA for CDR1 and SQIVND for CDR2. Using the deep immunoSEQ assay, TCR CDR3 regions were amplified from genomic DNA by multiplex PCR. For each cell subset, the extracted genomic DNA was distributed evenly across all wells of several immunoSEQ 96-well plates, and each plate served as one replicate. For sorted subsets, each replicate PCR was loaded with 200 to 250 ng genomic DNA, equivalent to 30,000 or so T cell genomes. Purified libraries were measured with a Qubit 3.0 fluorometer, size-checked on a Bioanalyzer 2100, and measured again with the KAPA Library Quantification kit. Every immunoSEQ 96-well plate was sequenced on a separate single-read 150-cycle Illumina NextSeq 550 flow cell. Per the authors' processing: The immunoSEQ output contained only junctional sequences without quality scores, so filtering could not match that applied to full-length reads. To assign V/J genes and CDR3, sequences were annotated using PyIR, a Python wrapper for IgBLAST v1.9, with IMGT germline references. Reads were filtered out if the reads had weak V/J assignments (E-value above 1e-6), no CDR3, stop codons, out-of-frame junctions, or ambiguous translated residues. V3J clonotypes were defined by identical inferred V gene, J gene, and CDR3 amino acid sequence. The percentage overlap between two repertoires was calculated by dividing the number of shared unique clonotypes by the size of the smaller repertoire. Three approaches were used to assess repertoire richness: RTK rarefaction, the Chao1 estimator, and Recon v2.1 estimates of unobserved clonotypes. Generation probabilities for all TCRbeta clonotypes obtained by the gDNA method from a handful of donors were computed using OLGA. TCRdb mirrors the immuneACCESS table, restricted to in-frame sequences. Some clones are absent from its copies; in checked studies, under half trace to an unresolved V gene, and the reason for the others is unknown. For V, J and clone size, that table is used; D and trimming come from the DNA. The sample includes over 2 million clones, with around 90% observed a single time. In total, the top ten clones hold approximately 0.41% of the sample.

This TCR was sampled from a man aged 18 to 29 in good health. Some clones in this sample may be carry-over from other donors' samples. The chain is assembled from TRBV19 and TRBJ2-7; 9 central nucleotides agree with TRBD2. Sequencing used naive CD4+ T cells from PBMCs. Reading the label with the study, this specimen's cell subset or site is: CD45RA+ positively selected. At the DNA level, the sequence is TGTGCCAGTCGAGTCGTGGACAGCCCCAATAGCGGGAGTCCCCACGAGCAGTACTTC. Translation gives CASRVVDSPNSGSPHEQYF.